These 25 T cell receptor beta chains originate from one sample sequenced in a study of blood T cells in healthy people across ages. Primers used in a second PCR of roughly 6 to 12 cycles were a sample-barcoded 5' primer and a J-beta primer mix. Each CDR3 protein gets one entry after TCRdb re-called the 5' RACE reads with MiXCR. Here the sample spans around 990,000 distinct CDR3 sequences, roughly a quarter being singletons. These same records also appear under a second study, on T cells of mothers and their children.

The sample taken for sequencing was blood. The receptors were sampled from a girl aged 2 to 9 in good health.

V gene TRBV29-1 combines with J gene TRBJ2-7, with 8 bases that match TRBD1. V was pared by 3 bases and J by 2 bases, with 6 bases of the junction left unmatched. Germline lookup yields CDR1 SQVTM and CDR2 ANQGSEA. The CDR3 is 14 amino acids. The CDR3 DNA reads TGCAGCGTTGATGCAGGGGGCATCCCCTACGAGCAGTACTTC. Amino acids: CSVDAGGIPYEQYF.

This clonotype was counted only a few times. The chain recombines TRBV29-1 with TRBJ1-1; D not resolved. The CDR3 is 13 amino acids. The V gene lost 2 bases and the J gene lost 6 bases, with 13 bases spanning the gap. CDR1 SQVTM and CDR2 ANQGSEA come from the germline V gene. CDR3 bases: TGCAGCGTTGAACGGCAGGCTAGCGCTGAAGCTTTCTTT. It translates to CSVERQASAEAFF. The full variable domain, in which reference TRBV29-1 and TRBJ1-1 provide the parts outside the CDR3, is SAVISQKPSRDICQRGTSLTIQCQVDSQVTMMFWYRQQPGQSLTLIATANQGSEATYESGFVIDKFPISRPNLTFSTLTVSNMSPEDSSIYLCSVERQASAEAFFGQGTRLTVV.

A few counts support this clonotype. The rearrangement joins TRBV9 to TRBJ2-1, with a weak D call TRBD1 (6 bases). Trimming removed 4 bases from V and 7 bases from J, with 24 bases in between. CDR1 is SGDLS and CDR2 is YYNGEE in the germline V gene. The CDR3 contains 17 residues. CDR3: CASSSNRDLPNVNEQFF. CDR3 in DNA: TGTGCCAGCAGCTCAAACAGGGATTTACCCAACGTAAATGAGCAGTTCTTC. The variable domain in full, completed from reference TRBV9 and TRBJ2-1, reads DSGVTQTPKHLITATGQRVTLRCSPRSGDLSVYWYQQSLDQGLQFLIQYYNGEERAKGNILERFSAQQFPDLHSELNLSSLELGDSALYFCASSSNRDLPNVNEQFFGPGTRLTVL.

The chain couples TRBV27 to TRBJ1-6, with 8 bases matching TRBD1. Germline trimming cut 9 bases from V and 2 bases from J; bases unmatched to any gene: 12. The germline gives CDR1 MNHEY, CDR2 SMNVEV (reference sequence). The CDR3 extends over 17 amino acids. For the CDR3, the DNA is TGTGCCAGTAAGGCCCGGACAGGGCTACCCTATAATTCACCCCTCCACTTT. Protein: CASKARTGLPYNSPLHF.

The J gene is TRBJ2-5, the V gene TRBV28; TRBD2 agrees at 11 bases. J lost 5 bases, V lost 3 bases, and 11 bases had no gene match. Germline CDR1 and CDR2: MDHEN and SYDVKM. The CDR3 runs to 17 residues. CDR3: CASSLATLAGGGETQYF. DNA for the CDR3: TGTGCCAGCAGTTTGGCGACCCTAGCGGGGGGTGGGGAGACCCAGTACTTC.

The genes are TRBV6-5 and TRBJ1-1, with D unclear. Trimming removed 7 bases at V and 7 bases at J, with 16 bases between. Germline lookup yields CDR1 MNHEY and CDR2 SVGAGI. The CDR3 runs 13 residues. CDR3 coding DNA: TGTGCCAGCAACGCGGACTCGGGGAGTGAAGCTTTCTTT. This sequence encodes CASNADSGSEAFF.

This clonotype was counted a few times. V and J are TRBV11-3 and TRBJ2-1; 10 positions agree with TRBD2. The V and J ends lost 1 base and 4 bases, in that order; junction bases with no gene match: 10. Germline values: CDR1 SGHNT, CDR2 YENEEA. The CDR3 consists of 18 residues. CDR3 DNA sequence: TGTGCCAGCAGCTTAGGCAGCGGGGGGGGACCCCCATACAATGAGCAGTTCTTC. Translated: CASSLGSGGGPPYNEQFF.

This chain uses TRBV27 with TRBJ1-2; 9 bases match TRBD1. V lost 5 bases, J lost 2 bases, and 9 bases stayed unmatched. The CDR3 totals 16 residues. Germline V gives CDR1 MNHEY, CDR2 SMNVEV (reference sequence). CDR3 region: CASSPQQGARNYGYTF. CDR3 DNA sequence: TGTGCCAGCAGTCCGCAACAGGGGGCGAGAAACTATGGCTACACCTTC.

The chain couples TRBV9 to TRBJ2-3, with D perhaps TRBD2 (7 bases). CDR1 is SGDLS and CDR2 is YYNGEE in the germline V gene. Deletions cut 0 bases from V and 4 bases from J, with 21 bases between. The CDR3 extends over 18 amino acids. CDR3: CASSVVGSGGGRADTQYF. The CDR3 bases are TGTGCCAGCAGCGTAGTAGGAAGTGGGGGGGGCCGGGCAGATACGCAGTATTTT.

The CDR3 sequence is CASAENNEQFF. The CDR3 DNA reads TGTGCTAGTGCCGAGAACAATGAGCAGTTCTTC. The V call is TRBV12-5, the J call TRBJ2-7; no reliable D call. The J call may be incorrect, as the DNA end agrees better with TRBJ2-1. The V gene's germline CDR1 is LGHNT and CDR2 FRNRAP. The CDR3 loop spans 11 amino acids.

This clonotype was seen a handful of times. The CDR3 DNA sequence: TGCAGTGCTCGCGGACTAGCGGGAGGGGACAATGAGCAGTTCTTC. Translated, it gives CSARGLAGGDNEQFF. This chain joins TRBV20-1 and TRBJ2-1, with 15 bases matching TRBD2. Trimming removed 5 bases from V and 5 bases from J; junction bases left unmatched: 4. The CDR3 runs to 15 residues. Per germline, CDR1 DFQATT and CDR2 SNEGSKA (reference sequence).

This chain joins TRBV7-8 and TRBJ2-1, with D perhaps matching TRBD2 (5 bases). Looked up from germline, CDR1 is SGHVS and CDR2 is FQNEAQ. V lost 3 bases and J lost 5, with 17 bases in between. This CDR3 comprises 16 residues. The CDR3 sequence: CASSFGVSGIHNEQFF. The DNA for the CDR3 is TGTGCCAGCAGCTTCGGGGTTTCGGGGATTCACAATGAGCAGTTCTTC.

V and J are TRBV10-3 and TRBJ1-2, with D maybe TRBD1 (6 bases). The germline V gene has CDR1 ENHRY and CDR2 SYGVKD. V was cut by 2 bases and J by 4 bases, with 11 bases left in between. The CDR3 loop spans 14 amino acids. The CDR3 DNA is TGTGCCATCAGTGAGGGACAGTCCCCCTATGGCTACACCTTC. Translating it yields CAISEGQSPYGYTF.

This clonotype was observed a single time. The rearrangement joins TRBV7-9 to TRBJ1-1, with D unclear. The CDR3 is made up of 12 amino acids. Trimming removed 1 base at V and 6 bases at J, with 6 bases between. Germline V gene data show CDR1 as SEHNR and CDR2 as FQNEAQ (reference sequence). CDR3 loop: CASSLGDSEAFF. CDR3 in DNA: TGTGCCAGCAGCTTAGGAGATTCTGAAGCTTTCTTT.

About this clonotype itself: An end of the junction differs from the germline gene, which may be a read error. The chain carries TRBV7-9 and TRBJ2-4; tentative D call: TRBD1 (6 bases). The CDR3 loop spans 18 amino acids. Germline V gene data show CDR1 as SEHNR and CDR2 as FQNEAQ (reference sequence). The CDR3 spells CVSSPKDSGVWGQNIQYF. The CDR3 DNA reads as TGTGTCAGCAGTCCAAAAGATTCAGGGGTTTGGGGCCAAAACATTCAGTACTTC.

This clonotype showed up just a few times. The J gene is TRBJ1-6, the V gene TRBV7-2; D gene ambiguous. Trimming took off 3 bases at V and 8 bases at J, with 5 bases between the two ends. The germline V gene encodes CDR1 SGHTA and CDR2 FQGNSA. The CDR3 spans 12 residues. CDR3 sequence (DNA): TGTGCCAGCAGCTTTTCCGATTCACCCCTCCACTTT. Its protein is CASSFSDSPLHF.

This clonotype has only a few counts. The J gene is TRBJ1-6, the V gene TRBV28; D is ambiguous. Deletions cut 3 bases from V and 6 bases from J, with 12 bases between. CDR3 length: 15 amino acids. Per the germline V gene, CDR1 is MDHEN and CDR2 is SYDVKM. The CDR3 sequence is CASSLVGDPNSPLHF. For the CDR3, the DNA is TGTGCCAGCAGTTTGGTCGGGGATCCTAATTCACCCCTCCACTTT. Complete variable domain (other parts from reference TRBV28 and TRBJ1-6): DVKVTQSSRYLVKRTGEKVFLECVQDMDHENMFWYRQDPGLGLRLIYFSYDVKMKEKGDIPEGYSVSREKKERFSLILESASTNQTSMYLCASSLVGDPNSPLHFGNGTRLTVT.

The CDR3 DNA follows: TGTGCCATCAGTGACGGCATCTACGAGCAGTACTTC. Residues: CAISDGIYEQYF. This chain uses TRBV10-3 with TRBJ2-7; no firm D call. CDR3 length: 12 amino acids. V was pared by 3 bases and J by 3 bases, with 6 bases between. Germline CDR1 reads ENHRY; CDR2 reads SYGVKD.

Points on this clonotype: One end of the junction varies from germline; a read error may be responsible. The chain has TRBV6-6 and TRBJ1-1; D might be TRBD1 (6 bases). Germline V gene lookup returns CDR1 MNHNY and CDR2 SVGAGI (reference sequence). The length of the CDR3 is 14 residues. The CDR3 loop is CASSFSQGLLEAFF. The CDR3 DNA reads TGTGCCAGTAGTTTTTCACAGGGACTACTTGAAGCTTTCTTT.

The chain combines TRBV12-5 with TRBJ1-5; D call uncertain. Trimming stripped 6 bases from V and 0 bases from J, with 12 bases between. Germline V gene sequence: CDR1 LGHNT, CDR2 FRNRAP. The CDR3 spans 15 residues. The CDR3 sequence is CASGLGLNSNQPQHF. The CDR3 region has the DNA TGTGCTAGTGGCTTAGGACTAAATAGCAATCAGCCCCAGCATTTT.

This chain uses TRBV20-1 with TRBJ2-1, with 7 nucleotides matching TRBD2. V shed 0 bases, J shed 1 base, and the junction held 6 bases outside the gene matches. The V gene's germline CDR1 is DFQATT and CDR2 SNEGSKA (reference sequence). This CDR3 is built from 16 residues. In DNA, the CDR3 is TGCAGTGCTAGAGACGGGGCGGGGGAGTCCTACAATGAGCAGTTCTTC. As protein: CSARDGAGESYNEQFF.

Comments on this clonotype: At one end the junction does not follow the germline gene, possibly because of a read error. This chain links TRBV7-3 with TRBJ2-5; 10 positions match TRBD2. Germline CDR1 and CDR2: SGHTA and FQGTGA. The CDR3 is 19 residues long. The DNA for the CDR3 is TGTGCCAGCAGCTTCTTGGGGTTAGCGGGGGGTCTAGTTGGAGAGATCCAGTACTTC. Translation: CASSFLGLAGGLVGEIQYF. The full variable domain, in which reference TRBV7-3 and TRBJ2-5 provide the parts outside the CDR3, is GAGVSQTPSNKVTEKGKYVELRCDPISGHTALYWYRQSLGQGPEFLIYFQGTGAADDSGLPNDRFFAVRPEGSVSTLKIQRTERGDSAVYLCASSFLGLAGGLVGEIQYFGPGTRLLVL.

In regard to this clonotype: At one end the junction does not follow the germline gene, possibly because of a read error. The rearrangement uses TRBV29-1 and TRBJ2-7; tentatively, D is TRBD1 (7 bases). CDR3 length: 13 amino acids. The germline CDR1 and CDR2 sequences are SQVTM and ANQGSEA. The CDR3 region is CSVEGRDSHEQYF. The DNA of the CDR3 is TGCAGCGTCGAAGGGCGGGACAGCCACGAGCAGTACTTC.

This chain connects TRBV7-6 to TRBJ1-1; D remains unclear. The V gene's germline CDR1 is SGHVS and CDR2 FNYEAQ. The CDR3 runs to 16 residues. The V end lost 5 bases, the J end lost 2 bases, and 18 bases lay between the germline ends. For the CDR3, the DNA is TGTGCCAGCAGCCCAGCGCAGGTGGGCCTAAACACTGAAGCTTTCTTT. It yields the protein CASSPAQVGLNTEAFF.

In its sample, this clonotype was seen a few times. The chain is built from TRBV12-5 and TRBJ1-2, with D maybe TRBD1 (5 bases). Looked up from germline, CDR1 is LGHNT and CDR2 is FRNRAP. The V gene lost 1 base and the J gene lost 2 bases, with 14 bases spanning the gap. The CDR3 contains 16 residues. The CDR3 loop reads CASGLAGTEPNYGYTF. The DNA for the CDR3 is TGTGCTAGTGGTTTGGCGGGGACCGAGCCGAACTATGGCTACACCTTC. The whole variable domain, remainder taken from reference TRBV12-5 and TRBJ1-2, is DARVTQTPRHKVTEMGQEVTMRCQPILGHNTVFWYRQTMMQGLELLAYFRNRAPLDDSGMPKDRFSAEMPDATLATLKIQPSEPRDSAVYFCASGLAGTEPNYGYTFGSGTRLTVV.